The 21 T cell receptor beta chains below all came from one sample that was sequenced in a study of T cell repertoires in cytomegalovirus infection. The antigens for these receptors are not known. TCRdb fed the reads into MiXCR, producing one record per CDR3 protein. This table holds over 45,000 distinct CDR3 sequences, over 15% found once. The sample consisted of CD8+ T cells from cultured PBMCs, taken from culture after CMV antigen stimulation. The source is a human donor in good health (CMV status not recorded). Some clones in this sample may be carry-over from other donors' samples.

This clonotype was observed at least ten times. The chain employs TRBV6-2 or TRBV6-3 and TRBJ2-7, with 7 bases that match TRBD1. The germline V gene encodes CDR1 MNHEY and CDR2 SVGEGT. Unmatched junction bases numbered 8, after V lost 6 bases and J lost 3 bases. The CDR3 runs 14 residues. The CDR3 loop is CASRPTGFFYEQYF. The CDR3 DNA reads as TGTGCCAGCAGACCGACAGGGTTTTTCTACGAGCAGTACTTC.

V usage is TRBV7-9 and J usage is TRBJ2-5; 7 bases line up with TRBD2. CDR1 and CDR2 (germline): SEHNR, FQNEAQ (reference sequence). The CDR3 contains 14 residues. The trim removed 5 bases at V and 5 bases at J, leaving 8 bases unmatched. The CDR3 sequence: CASSLPRGEETQYF. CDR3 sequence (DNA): TGTGCCAGCAGCCTTCCCCGGGGGGAGGAGACCCAGTACTTC.

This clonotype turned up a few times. Here the CDR3 DNA reads TGTGCCAGCAGTCGAACGGGGACCGAAAATCAGCCCCAGCATTTT. Translating it yields CASSRTGTENQPQHF. The V gene is TRBV7-9, the J gene TRBJ1-5; D is perhaps TRBD1 (5 bases). Germline values: CDR1 SEHNR, CDR2 FQNEAQ (reference sequence). V was pared by 6 bases and J by 4 bases, with 16 bases between. The CDR3 is 15 residues long.

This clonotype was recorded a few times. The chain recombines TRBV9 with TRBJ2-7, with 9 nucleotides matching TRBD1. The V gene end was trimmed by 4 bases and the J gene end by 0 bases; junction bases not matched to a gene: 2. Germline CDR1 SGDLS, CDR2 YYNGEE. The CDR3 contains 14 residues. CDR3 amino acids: CASSSGQGSYEQYF. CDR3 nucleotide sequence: TGTGCCAGCAGCTCGGGACAGGGCTCCTACGAGCAGTACTTC.

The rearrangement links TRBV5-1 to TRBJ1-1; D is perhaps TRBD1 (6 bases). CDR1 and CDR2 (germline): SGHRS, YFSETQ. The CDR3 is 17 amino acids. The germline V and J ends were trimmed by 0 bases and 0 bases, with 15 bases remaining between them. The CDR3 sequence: CASSLAPTQGMNTEAFF. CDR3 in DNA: TGCGCCAGCAGCTTGGCCCCTACACAGGGCATGAACACTGAAGCTTTCTTT.

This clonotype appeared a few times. CDR3 region: CASSLPRTGRNEKLFF. The CDR3 nucleotides read TGTGCCAGCAGCTTACCTAGGACAGGGCGTAATGAAAAACTGTTTTTT. The chain joins TRBV7-2 to TRBJ1-4, with 8 nucleotides matching TRBD1. The CDR3 runs 16 residues. V gave up 2 bases and J gave up 4 bases; unmatched junction bases: 6. Germline values: CDR1 SGHTA, CDR2 FQGNSA.

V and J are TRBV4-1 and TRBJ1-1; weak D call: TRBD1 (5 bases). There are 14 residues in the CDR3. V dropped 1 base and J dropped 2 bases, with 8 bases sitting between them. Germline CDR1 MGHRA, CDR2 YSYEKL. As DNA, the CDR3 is TGCGCCAGCAGCCAAGCAGGGACCAACACTGAAGCTTTCTTT. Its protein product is CASSQAGTNTEAFF.

Here the CDR3 reads CASSSGPSAGEAFF. CDR3 DNA sequence: TGTGCCAGCAGCAGCGGGCCCTCGGCTGGTGAAGCTTTCTTT. The rearrangement uses TRBV7-9 and TRBJ1-1; no definite D call. Germline V gene data show CDR1 as SEHNR and CDR2 as FQNEAQ (reference sequence). The CDR3 extends over 14 amino acids. Trimming shortened V by 5 bases and J by 7 bases, and 17 bases separated the two germline ends.

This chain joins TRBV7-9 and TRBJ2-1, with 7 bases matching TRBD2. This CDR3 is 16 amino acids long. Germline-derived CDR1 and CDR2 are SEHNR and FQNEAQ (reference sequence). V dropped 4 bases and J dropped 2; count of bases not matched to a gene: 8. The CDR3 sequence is CASSSPGLETYNEQFF. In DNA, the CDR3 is TGTGCCAGCAGCTCACCCGGACTAGAGACCTACAATGAGCAGTTCTTC.

CDR3 sequence: CASRSGLRYNEQFF. CDR3 DNA: TGTGCCAGCAGATCGGGACTACGGTACAATGAGCAGTTCTTC. The gene calls are TRBV12-3 or TRBV12-4 and TRBJ2-1; 7 bases are shared with TRBD2. Unmatched junction bases numbered 6, after V lost 6 bases and J lost 4 bases. This CDR3 is built from 14 residues.

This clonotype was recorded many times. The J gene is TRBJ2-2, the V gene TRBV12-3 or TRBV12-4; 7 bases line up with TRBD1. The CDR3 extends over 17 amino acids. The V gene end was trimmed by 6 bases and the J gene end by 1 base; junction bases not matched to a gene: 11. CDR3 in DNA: TGTGCCAGCAGAAGTTGGGTGGGGACAGAGAACACCGGGGAGCTGTTTTTT. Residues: CASRSWVGTENTGELFF.

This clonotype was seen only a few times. CDR3 sequence (DNA): TGTGCCAGCAGCTGGCTCAGAGGGACAGGGGTTAACAATGAGCAGTTCTTC. Its protein is CASSWLRGTGVNNEQFF. The rearrangement uses TRBV7-9 and TRBJ2-1, with 10 positions matching TRBD1. CDR1 and CDR2 from the germline V gene are SEHNR and FQNEAQ (reference sequence). V lost 4 bases to trimming and J lost 5 bases; unmatched junction nucleotides: 11. This CDR3 contains 17 residues.

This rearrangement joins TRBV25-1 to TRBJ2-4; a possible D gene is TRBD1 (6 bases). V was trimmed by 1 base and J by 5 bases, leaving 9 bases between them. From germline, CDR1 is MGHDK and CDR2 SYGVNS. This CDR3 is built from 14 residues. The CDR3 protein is CASSEWDTQNIQYF. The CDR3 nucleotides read TGTGCCAGCAGTGAATGGGACACCCAAAACATTCAGTACTTC.

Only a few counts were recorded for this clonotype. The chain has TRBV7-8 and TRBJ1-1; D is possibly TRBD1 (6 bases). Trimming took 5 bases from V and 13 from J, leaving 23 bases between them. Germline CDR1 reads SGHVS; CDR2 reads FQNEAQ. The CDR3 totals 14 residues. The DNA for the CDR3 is TGTGCCAGCAGCCAAGCTTTCGAGGGGGTCAAGGATTTCTTT. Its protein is CASSQAFEGVKDFF.

CDR3: CASGLVNSDSNQPQHF. As DNA, the CDR3 is TGTGCTAGTGGTTTGGTAAACTCGGATAGCAATCAGCCCCAGCATTTT. The rearrangement uses TRBV12-5 and TRBJ1-5; D unclear. The V gene lost 0 bases and the J gene lost 0 bases, with 9 bases spanning the gap. The CDR3 sequence is 16 residues long. Per germline, CDR1 LGHNT and CDR2 FRNRAP.

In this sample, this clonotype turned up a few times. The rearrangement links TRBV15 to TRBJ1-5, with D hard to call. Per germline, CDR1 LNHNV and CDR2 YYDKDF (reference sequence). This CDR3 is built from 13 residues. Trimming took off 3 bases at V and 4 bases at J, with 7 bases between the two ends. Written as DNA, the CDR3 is TGTGCCACCAGCAGTAGCGGAAATCAGCCCCAGCATTTT. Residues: CATSSSGNQPQHF.

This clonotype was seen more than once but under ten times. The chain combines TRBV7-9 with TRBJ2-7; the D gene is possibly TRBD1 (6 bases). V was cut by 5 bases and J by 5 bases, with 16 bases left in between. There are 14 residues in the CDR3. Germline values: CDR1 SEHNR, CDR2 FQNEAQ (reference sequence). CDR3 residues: CASSHRDMPHEQYF. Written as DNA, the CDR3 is TGTGCCAGCAGCCACCGGGACATGCCCCACGAGCAGTACTTC.

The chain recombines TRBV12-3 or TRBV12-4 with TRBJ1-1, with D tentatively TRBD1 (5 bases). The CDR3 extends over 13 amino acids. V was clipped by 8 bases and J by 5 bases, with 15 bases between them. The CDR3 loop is CASRGGSGTEAFF. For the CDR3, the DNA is TGTGCCAGCCGGGGGGGTTCGGGTACTGAAGCTTTCTTT.

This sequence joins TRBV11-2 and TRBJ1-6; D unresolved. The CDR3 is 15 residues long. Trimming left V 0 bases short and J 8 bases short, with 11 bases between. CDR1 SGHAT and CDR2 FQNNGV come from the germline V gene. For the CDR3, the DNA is TGTGCCAGCAGCTTAGACCCGGGCCTATATTCACCCCTCCACTTT. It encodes CASSLDPGLYSPLHF.

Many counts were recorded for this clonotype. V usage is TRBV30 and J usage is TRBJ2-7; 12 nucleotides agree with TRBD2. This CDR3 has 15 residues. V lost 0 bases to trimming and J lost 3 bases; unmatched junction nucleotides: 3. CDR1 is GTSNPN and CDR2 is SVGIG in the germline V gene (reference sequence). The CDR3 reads CAWSVLAGGDYEQYF. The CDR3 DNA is TGTGCCTGGAGTGTTCTAGCGGGAGGGGACTACGAGCAGTACTTC.

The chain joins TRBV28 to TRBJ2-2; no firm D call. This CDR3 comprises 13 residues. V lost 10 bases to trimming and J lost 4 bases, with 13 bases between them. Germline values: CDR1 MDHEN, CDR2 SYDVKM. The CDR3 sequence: CATLPEFTGELFF. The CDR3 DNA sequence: TGTGCCACCCTCCCCGAGTTCACCGGGGAGCTGTTTTTT.